This T cell receptor (beta chain) was observed in a study of somatic mutations in cytotoxic T cells in rheumatoid arthritis. At the level of the study: Blood samples of around 30 ml were drawn from patients (in EDTA) right after diagnosis and before any treatment. The researchers flow-sorted some T-cell populations stained with V beta antibodies and got nearly 100% purity, and these included V beta1+ cells sequenced for TCRB.

TCRdb keeps only in-frame clones here, not all; method: immunoSEQ multiplex PCR. The sample yields roughly 20,000 clones, more than 65% seen once. CD4+ cells and CD8+ cells were each obtained through positive magnetic bead selection, and their purity was assessed by flow cytometry. With V trimmed by 6 bases and J by 6 bases, 10 bases remained unmatched. The CDR3 spans 14 residues. The V gene's germline CDR1 is MNHNY and CDR2 SVGAGI (reference sequence). The TCR comes from an adult with rheumatoid arthritis. The specimen sequenced was CD8+ T cells sorted from blood. The rearrangement uses TRBV6-6 and TRBJ1-2, with TRBD1 matching 7 bases. In DNA, the CDR3 is TGTGCCAGCAGCTTTGACAGGGCAAGAGATGGCTACACCTTC. This sequence encodes CASSFDRARDGYTF.